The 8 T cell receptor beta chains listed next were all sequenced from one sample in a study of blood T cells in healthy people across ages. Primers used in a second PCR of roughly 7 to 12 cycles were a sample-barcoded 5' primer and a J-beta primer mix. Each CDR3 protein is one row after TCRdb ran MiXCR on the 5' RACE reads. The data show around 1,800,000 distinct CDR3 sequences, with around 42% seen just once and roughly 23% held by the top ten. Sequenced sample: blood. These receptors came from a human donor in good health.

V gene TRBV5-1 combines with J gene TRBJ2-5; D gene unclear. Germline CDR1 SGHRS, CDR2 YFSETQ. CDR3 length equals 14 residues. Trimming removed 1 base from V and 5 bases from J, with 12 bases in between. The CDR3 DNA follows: TGCGCCAGCAGCTTGAGGCCCGACGGGGAGACCCAGTACTTC. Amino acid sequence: CASSLRPDGETQYF.

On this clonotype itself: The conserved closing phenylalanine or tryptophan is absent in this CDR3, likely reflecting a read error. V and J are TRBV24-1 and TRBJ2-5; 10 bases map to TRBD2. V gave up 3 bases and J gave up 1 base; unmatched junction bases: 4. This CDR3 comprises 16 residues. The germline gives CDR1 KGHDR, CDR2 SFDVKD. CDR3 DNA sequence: TGTGCCACCAGTGATCCAAGCGGGGGGGTCCAAGAGACCCAGTACTTG. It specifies CATSDPSGGVQETQYL.

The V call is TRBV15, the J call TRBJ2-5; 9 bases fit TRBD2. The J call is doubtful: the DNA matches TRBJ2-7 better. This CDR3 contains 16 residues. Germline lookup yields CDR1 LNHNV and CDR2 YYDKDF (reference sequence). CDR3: CATSRDLGGGVNEQYF. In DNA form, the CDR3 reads TGTGCCACCAGCAGAGATTTGGGCGGGGGGGTGAACGAGCAGTACTTC.

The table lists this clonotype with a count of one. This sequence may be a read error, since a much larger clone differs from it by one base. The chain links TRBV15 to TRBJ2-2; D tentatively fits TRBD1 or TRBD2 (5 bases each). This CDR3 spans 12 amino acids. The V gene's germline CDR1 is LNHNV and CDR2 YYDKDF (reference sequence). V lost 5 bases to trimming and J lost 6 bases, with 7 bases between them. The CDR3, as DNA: TGTGCCACCAGCTTGGGGGCCGGGGAGCTGTTTTTT. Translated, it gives CATSLGAGELFF.

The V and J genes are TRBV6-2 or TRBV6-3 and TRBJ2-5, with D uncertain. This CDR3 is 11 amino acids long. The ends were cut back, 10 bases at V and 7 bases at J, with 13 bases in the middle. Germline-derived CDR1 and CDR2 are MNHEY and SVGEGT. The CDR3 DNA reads TGTGCCACCCGGTACTCGGGGACCCAGTACTTC. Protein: CATRYSGTQYF.

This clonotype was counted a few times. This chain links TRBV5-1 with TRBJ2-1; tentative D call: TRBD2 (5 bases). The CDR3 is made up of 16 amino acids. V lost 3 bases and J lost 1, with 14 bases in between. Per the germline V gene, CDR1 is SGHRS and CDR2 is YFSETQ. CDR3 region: CASSWTPEVSYNEQFF. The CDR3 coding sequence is TGCGCCAGCAGCTGGACTCCGGAGGTTTCCTACAATGAGCAGTTCTTC.

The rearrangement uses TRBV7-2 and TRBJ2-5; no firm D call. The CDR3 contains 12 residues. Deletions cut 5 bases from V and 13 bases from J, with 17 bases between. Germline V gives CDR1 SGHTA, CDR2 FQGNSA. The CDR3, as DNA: TGTGCCAGCAGCCCCAACCAGACCTCTCTGTACTTC. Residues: CASSPNQTSLYF.

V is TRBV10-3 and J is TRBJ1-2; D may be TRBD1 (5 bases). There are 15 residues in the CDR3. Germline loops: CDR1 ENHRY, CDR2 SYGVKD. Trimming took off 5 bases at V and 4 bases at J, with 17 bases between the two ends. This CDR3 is CAISFFLGDGYGYTF. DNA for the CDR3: TGTGCCATCAGTTTCTTCCTAGGGGACGGCTATGGCTACACCTTC.